This TCR beta chain was captured in a study of early T cells in non-severe SARS-CoV-2 infection (dated by TCRdb to about 2021). Turning to the overall study: Because TCR sequencing relied on bulk RNA taken from unsorted whole blood, pairing of alpha and beta chains was not possible. On the study overall, not on this receptor specifically: VDJdb matching was skewed toward anti-spike CD8 responses and likely underestimated virus-specific expansions by missing private and CD4 specificities.

This was a case-control study nested in a cohort of healthcare workers in London, UK, who had nasopharyngeal swab PCR tests and blood samples taken every week. Healthcare workers were enrolled in the week of the UK lockdown, from 23 to 31 March 2020, and were followed every week for up to roughly 15 weeks. The method was 5' RACE. The instrument was a NextSeq 500. In the TCR library protocol, unique molecular identifiers were attached to individual cDNA molecules to correct for PCR bias and sequencing error. Both TCR alpha and beta chains were sequenced, and tight co-correlation was observed between alpha and beta sequence abundances in each sample. As for the original processing: Decombinator V4 was used to perform V gene, J gene and CDR3 annotation of TCR sequences. Expanded TCRs were defined as changing significantly between any two time points under a Poisson model with p below 0.0001. TCR abundances were normalised to the total number of TCRs sequenced per sample and were expressed as counts per million. TRAV1-2 paired with TRAJ12, TRAJ20 or TRAJ33 defined MAIT TCRs, while TRAV10 paired with TRAJ18 defined iNKT TCRs. VDJdb, accessed 1 November 2021, was searched for CMV, EBV and SARS-CoV-2 annotated TCRs, with TCRs annotated for multiple antigens excluded. TCRdb took the public reads, trimmed them with fastp at Q25, ran MiXCR for clone calling and kept in-frame beta chains. A single entry per CDR3 protein holds the most common genes and DNA from its merged rows. These V and J calls are TCRdb output, not the study's own analysis. This sample lists tens of thousands of distinct CDR3 sequences; 7% to 8% were detected once. The top ten clonotypes cover 3% to 4% of the sample.

This clonotype was seen only a few times. The antigen this receptor binds is unknown. No base-level quality is on record; no much larger clone is a single base apart. Relative to germline, V is 3 bases shorter and J is 2 bases shorter, with 13 bases between their ends. The CDR3 sequence holds 15 residues, the cysteine and phenylalanine included. The only DNA kept is the CDR3, 45 bases in frame from the first base. Based on the germline V gene (reference sequence), the CDR1 and CDR2 sequences are LNHDA and SQIVND. The sequence is built from TRBV19 and TRBJ2-5, with the identity of the D gene unclear. The clonotype originates from an adult who was a healthcare worker with PCR-confirmed SARS-CoV-2 infection or an uninfected control (not recorded which). The sample comprised whole blood. DNA sequence: TGTGCCAGTAGTATGTCATTGGGAATACAAGAGACCCAGTACTTC. Its coded protein is CASSMSLGIQETQYF.